The 30 T cell receptor beta chains in this list originate from one sample, sequenced in a study of T cell changes during pregnancy in multiple sclerosis. TCRdb's table, derived via immunoSEQ multiplex PCR, lists solely in-frame clones and lacks some. Of approximately 100,000 clones in the sample, about 91% were seen once. Sequencing was performed on peripheral blood, taken after pregnancy. The receptors shown here come from a female donor in good health, enrolled as a control in a pregnancy study.

This rearrangement joins TRBV27 to TRBJ2-1; no reliable D call. Per germline, CDR1 MNHEY and CDR2 SMNVEV (reference sequence). The CDR3 is made up of 14 amino acids. Trimming took 7 bases from V and 0 from J, leaving 10 bases between them. CDR3 sequence reads: CASIGGNSYNEQFF. CDR3 in DNA: TGTGCCAGCATCGGCGGAAACTCCTACAATGAGCAGTTCTTC.

The gene calls are TRBV11-2 and TRBJ2-7; D might be TRBD1 (6 bases). The length of the CDR3 is 18 residues. Germline loops: CDR1 SGHAT, CDR2 FQNNGV. V shed 1 base and J shed 9 bases, with 28 bases lying between them. CDR3: CASSLVLRRTELSWGQYF. For the CDR3, the DNA is TGTGCCAGCAGCTTAGTATTACGTCGGACAGAGTTGTCATGGGGGCAGTACTTC.

The chain is built from TRBV6-1 and TRBJ2-2, with D possibly matching TRBD1 (6 bases). The CDR3 runs 14 residues. The V gene lost 8 bases and the J gene lost 4 bases, with 14 bases spanning the gap. From germline, CDR1 is MNHNS and CDR2 SASEGT. CDR3 sequence: CASEKGVGTGELFF. The CDR3 nucleotides read TGTGCCAGCGAAAAGGGGGTCGGCACCGGGGAGCTGTTTTTT.

The V call is TRBV7-8, the J call TRBJ1-3; D not resolved. CDR1 is SGHVS and CDR2 is FQNEAQ in the germline V gene. Trimming left V 1 base short and J 4 bases short, with 11 bases between. The length of the CDR3 is 15 residues. The chain's CDR3 is CASSLERQDGNTIYF. The CDR3, as DNA: TGTGCCAGCAGCTTAGAGCGGCAGGACGGAAACACCATATATTTT.

This clone was detected a few times. This sequence joins TRBV7-9 and TRBJ2-1, with 14 bases lining up with TRBD2. Germline lookup yields CDR1 SEHNR and CDR2 FQNEAQ (reference sequence). The V and J ends lost 4 bases and 4 bases, in that order; junction bases with no gene match: 9. The CDR3 runs 18 residues. In DNA, the CDR3 is TGTGCCAGCAGCTACCCCGGGACTAGCGGGAGAAAATACAATGAGCAGTTCTTC. Its translation: CASSYPGTSGRKYNEQFF.

This chain's CDR3 is CASSLQGKDYGYTF. The CDR3 DNA is TGTGCCAGCTCCCTCCAGGGGAAGGACTATGGCTACACCTTC. The chain links TRBV18 to TRBJ1-2; a possible D gene is TRBD1 (6 bases). V was shortened by 6 bases and J by 3 bases, with 14 bases between the two germline ends. The CDR3 runs 14 residues. Germline V gene lookup returns CDR1 KGHSH and CDR2 LQKENI.

The chain carries TRBV6-4 and TRBJ2-2; tentative D call: TRBD1 (7 bases). V was cut by 10 bases and J by 4 bases, with 16 bases left in between. Per germline, CDR1 MRHNA and CDR2 SNTAGT. The CDR3 loop spans 14 amino acids. CDR3 sequence reads: CATGGSGGTGELFF. The CDR3 DNA is TGTGCCACCGGGGGCTCAGGGGGCACCGGGGAGCTGTTTTTT.

The chain uses TRBV7-9 and TRBJ1-4, with D possibly TRBD1 on 5 matching bases. CDR3 length equals 14 residues. Trimming pared 5 bases from V and 7 bases from J, leaving 14 bases between. Germline V lookup: CDR1 SEHNR, CDR2 FQNEAQ (reference sequence). The CDR3 sequence is CASSPDSLIEKLFF. CDR3 nucleotides: TGTGCCAGCAGCCCCGACAGTTTGATTGAAAAACTGTTTTTT.

The chain joins TRBV21-1 to TRBJ2-5; the table's D call, TRBD2, has no DNA check behind it. TRBV21-1 represents a pseudogene. This CDR3 is built from 13 residues. CDR3 region: CASRGTLKETQYF. The CDR3 DNA reads as TGTGCCAGCAGAGGGACTCTAAAAGAGACCCAGTACTTC.

V is TRBV5-1 and J is TRBJ2-3; D is possibly TRBD1 (5 bases). Trimming pared 0 bases from V and 1 base from J, leaving 12 bases between. Germline V gives CDR1 SGHRS, CDR2 YFSETQ. This CDR3 is built from 16 residues. The CDR3 is CASSLDSWGGTDTQYF. The CDR3 DNA sequence: TGCGCCAGCAGCTTGGACTCCTGGGGCGGCACAGATACGCAGTATTTT.

This rearrangement joins TRBV28 to TRBJ2-7; D remains ambiguous. The CDR3 is 14 amino acids. The ends were cut back, 3 bases at V and 2 bases at J, with 11 bases in the middle. The V gene's germline CDR1 is MDHEN and CDR2 SYDVKM. CDR3 in DNA: TGTGCCAGCAGTTTGTCCCCACCTACCTACGAGCAGTACTTC. It specifies CASSLSPPTYEQYF.

This clone was observed once. The chain joins TRBV27 to TRBJ2-6; the match to TRBD1 covers 8 bases. CDR3 size: 18 residues. V lost 3 bases, J lost 2 bases, and 9 bases stayed unmatched. The germline CDR1 and CDR2 sequences are MNHEY and SMNVEV (reference sequence). CDR3 loop: CASSFRQGLRPGANVLTF. CDR3 DNA: TGTGCCAGCAGTTTCCGACAGGGGTTGAGGCCTGGGGCCAACGTCCTGACTTTC.

The chain couples TRBV5-1 to TRBJ1-5; TRBD1 agrees at 8 bases. The trim removed 4 bases at V and 2 bases at J, leaving 8 bases unmatched. CDR1 SGHRS and CDR2 YFSETQ come from the germline V gene. This CDR3 contains 16 residues. DNA of the CDR3: TGCGCCAGCAGCCCATTGCCGGGACAGGGCAATCAGCCCCAGCATTTT. Its translation is CASSPLPGQGNQPQHF.

This chain uses TRBV10-3 with TRBJ2-1; the match to TRBD1 covers 10 bases. The CDR3 sequence is 17 residues long. CDR1 and CDR2 (germline): ENHRY, SYGVKD. Trimming cost V 0 bases and J 7 bases; bases outside gene matches: 9. The CDR3 reads CAISESGVRQGANEQFF. For the CDR3, the DNA is TGTGCCATCAGTGAGTCGGGGGTGAGACAGGGGGCAAATGAGCAGTTCTTC.

V is TRBV6-5 and J is TRBJ2-7; 8 bases are shared with TRBD2. Trimming took 2 bases from V and 7 from J; bases not matched to a gene: 7. Germline lookup yields CDR1 MNHEY and CDR2 SVGAGI. This CDR3 is 14 amino acids long. CDR3 nucleotide sequence: TGTGCCAGCAGTTACGCGGGGGGCCCTTATGAGCAGTACTTC. Its translation is CASSYAGGPYEQYF.

The chain couples TRBV6-1 to TRBJ1-6, with D unclear. The CDR3 contains 13 residues. Germline-derived CDR1 and CDR2 are MNHNS and SASEGT. Trimming took 3 bases from V and 8 from J, leaving 8 bases between them. CDR3 region: CASSDNGDSPLHF. In DNA form, the CDR3 reads TGTGCCAGCAGTGATAACGGTGATTCACCCCTCCACTTT.

The rearrangement joins TRBV19 to TRBJ2-3; D possibly corresponds to TRBD2 (5 bases). Trimming pared 6 bases from V and 1 base from J, leaving 8 bases between. The CDR3 covers 13 residues. In germline, CDR1 is LNHDA, CDR2 SQIVND (reference sequence). The CDR3 spells CASSRTRTDTQYF. The CDR3 DNA is TGTGCCAGTAGCAGGACTCGCACAGATACGCAGTATTTT.

This clone has only one observation. This chain joins TRBV6-5 and TRBJ2-5, with 9 bases identical to TRBD1. The assigned J gene may be wrong: the sequence end matches TRBJ2-7 better. The CDR3 sequence is 14 residues long. CDR1 and CDR2 from the germline V gene are MNHEY and SVGAGI. CDR3 amino acids: CASSRGDREVEQYF. Here the CDR3 DNA reads TGTGCCAGCTCCAGGGGGGACAGGGAGGTCGAGCAGTACTTC.

The CDR3 loop is CASSLRLAEETQYF. In nucleotides, the CDR3 is TGTGCCAGCAGCTTAAGGCTAGCGGAAGAGACCCAGTACTTC. This chain uses TRBV11-2 with TRBJ2-5, with TRBD2 matching over 7 bases. V was clipped by 2 bases and J by 3 bases; unmatched bases: 3. The CDR3 runs to 14 residues. Germline lookup yields CDR1 SGHAT and CDR2 FQNNGV.

The rearrangement uses TRBV28 and TRBJ2-2, with D possibly TRBD1 on 5 matching bases. The CDR3 extends over 13 amino acids. V lost 6 bases to trimming and J lost 6 bases, with 11 bases between them. CDR1 MDHEN and CDR2 SYDVKM come from the germline V gene. The DNA of the CDR3 is TGTGCCAGCAGAATGGGGCGCCCCGGGGAGCTGTTTTTT. Protein product: CASRMGRPGELFF.

The gene calls are TRBV19 and TRBJ1-1; D gene uncertain. V was clipped by 6 bases and J by 0 bases, with 14 bases between them. Germline-derived CDR1 and CDR2 are LNHDA and SQIVND (reference sequence). The CDR3 is made up of 15 amino acids. This CDR3 reads CASRGGLGVNTEAFF. CDR3 DNA: TGTGCCAGTAGAGGAGGACTCGGTGTGAACACTGAAGCTTTCTTT.

V usage is TRBV5-6 and J usage is TRBJ1-1, with D unresolved. Germline loops: CDR1 SGHDT, CDR2 YYEEEE. The CDR3 contains 12 residues. The V end was cut by 3 bases, the J end by 5 bases, with 8 bases between. The CDR3 here is CASSSYSTEAFF. The CDR3 nucleotides read TGTGCCAGCAGCTCCTACTCGACTGAAGCTTTCTTT.

This chain joins TRBV7-8 and TRBJ2-2; perhaps TRBD1 as D (6 bases). V was cut by 2 bases and J by 6 bases, with 10 bases left in between. In germline, CDR1 is SGHVS, CDR2 FQNEAQ. This CDR3 comprises 14 residues. The CDR3 sequence is CASSLIQGSGELFF. The CDR3 DNA reads TGTGCCAGCAGCTTAATACAGGGATCCGGGGAGCTGTTTTTT.

The chain combines TRBV29-1 with TRBJ2-4; a weak D match, TRBD1 (6 bases). Germline V gives CDR1 SQVTM, CDR2 ANQGSEA. V shed 7 bases and J shed 0 bases, with 16 bases lying between them. The CDR3 length is 15 residues. CDR3 nucleotide sequence: TGCAGCGCCAAAACGGGACAAGGAGCCAAAAACATTCAGTACTTC. Its protein product is CSAKTGQGAKNIQYF.

This clone has only a few counts. The CDR3 bases are TGTGCCTCGCCCGGGATCGGGTATGGCTACACCTTC. Protein sequence: CASPGIGYGYTF. The V call is TRBV30, the J call TRBJ1-2; D ambiguous. The germline V gene has CDR1 GTSNPN and CDR2 SVGIG (reference sequence). The V end lost 7 bases, the J end lost 5 bases, and 14 bases lay between the germline ends. The CDR3 runs 12 residues.

This rearrangement joins TRBV11-3 to TRBJ2-3, with 11 bases aligning to TRBD2. V shed 5 bases and J 5 bases; nucleotides not matched to a gene: 9. CDR3 length: 16 residues. Germline lookup yields CDR1 SGHNT and CDR2 YENEEA. CDR3 nucleotide sequence: TGTGCCAGCAGCCTCCGACTAGCGGGGTCCGAAGATACGCAGTATTTT. It translates to CASSLRLAGSEDTQYF.

The chain links TRBV5-1 to TRBJ2-1, with 8 nucleotides matching TRBD2. J was trimmed by 7 bases and V by 0 bases; bases with no gene match: 6. This CDR3 is built from 15 residues. The germline V gene has CDR1 SGHRS and CDR2 YFSETQ. This CDR3 reads CASSLGTSQGNEQFF. The CDR3 DNA follows: TGCGCCAGCAGCTTGGGGACTAGCCAGGGGAATGAGCAGTTCTTC.

The chain couples TRBV18 to TRBJ2-3, with 11 bases matching TRBD2. Trimming at V came to 4 bases and at J to 6 bases, leaving 12 bases not matched to a gene. This CDR3 comprises 17 residues. Germline V gene lookup returns CDR1 KGHSH and CDR2 LQKENI. In DNA form, the CDR3 reads TGTGCCAGCTCACGAACCGGGACTAGCGGCGCCGGGGATACGCAGTATTTT. Translating it yields CASSRTGTSGAGDTQYF.

V is TRBV9 and J is TRBJ2-1; 13 positions agree with TRBD2. V was clipped by 1 base and J by 8 bases; unmatched bases: 3. The CDR3 runs to 15 residues. The germline CDR1 and CDR2 sequences are SGDLS and YYNGEE. The CDR3 DNA follows: TGTGCCAGCAGCGTAACTAGCGGGGGGGCGGATGAGCAGTTCTTC. This gives the protein CASSVTSGGADEQFF.

The chain recombines TRBV19 with TRBJ2-6; D unclear. Germline CDR1 reads LNHDA; CDR2 reads SQIVND (reference sequence). The CDR3 extends over 16 amino acids. V was cut by 2 bases and J by 0 bases, with 8 bases left in between. The CDR3, as DNA: TGTGCCAGTAGTATAACGCCCAGCTCTGGGGCCAACGTCCTGACTTTC. As protein: CASSITPSSGANVLTF.